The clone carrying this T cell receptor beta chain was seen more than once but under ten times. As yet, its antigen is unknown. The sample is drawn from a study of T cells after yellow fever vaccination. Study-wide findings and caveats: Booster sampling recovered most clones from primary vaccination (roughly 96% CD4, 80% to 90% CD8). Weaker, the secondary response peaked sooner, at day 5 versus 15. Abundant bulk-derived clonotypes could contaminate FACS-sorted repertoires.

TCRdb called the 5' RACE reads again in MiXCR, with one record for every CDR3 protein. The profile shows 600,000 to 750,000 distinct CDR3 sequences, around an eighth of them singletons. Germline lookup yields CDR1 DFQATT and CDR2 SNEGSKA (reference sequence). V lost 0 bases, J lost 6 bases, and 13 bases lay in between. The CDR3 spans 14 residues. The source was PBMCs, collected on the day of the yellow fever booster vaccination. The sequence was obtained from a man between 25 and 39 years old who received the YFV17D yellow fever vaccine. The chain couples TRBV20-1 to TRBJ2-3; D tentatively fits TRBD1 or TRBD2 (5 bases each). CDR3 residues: CSAREGRLGDTQYF. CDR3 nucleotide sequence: TGCAGTGCTAGAGAGGGACGGCTTGGGGATACGCAGTATTTT.